This T cell receptor (beta chain) was recorded in a study of CD8 T cells in Susac syndrome. Concerning this clonotype: Its antigen is unknown.

The study used treatment-naive patients who had stable or active relapsing-remitting disease as multiple sclerosis controls. Random hexamers primed reverse transcription of 0.5 to 1 ug RNA. The method of amplification for TCR beta CDR3 was immunoSEQ multiplex PCR, covering 54 Vbeta and 13 Jbeta. TCRdb fed the immunoSEQ multiplex PCR reads into MiXCR, producing one record per CDR3 protein. The table records 150,000 to 200,000 distinct CDR3 sequences, roughly 95% of them present only once. Findings of the study overall: The study conceded that relatively few individuals underwent its TCR sequencing and HLA analysis.

The clonotype was recovered from a human donor with multiple sclerosis. Sequencing was done on a sample of CD4+ T cells from PBMCs.

The CDR3 DNA follows: TGTGCCAGCAGTGAACGGGAGAACACCGGGGAGCTGTTTTTT. This sequence encodes CASSERENTGELFF. The genes are TRBV2 and TRBJ2-2; tentative D call: TRBD2 (5 bases). CDR1 is SNHLY and CDR2 is FYNNEI in the germline V gene. The CDR3 is 14 residues long. V was cut by 2 bases and J by 1 base, with 5 bases left in between. Combining the CDR3 with reference TRBV2 and TRBJ2-2 gives the whole variable domain EPEVTQTPSHQVTQMGQEVILRCVPISNHLYFYWYRQILGQKVEFLVSFYNNEISEKSEIFDDQFSVERPDGSNFTLKIRSTKLEDSAMYFCASSERENTGELFFGEGSRLTVL.